The clone carrying this TCR beta chain has only a few counts. These data come from a study of patients and donors after allogeneic stem cell transplantation. V lost 1 base, J lost 0 bases, and 3 bases stayed unmatched. The CDR3 spans 15 residues. CDR1 is GTSNPN and CDR2 is SVGIG in the germline V gene (reference sequence). TCRdb ran MiXCR on the RT-PCR reads and lists one entry per CDR3 protein. The table has 400,000 to 500,000 distinct CDR3 sequences, approximately 16% seen once. The TCR was taken from a human donor who was either an allogeneic HSCT recipient or a stem cell or donor lymphocyte infusion donor (not recorded which). It is not recorded whose cells these are; they may come from a transplant donor. Source material: blood, either unsorted or a sorted T cell fraction (not recorded which). The chain employs TRBV30 and TRBJ1-5; 7 nucleotides agree with TRBD1. The CDR3: CAWSADRASNQPQHF. Written as DNA, the CDR3 is TGTGCCTGGAGTGCCGACAGGGCTAGCAATCAGCCCCAGCATTTT.